This TCR beta chain was obtained from a study of blood T cell repertoires in COVID-19. On the study more broadly: Donors in the United States, Italy and Spain gave samples during acute or convalescent COVID-19. T cells, B-cell-depleted T cells, or PBMCs supplied cDNA or gDNA.

Original handling: From reference gene primer amplification, estimates of nucleated cell counts were derived. Some clones are missing from TCRdb's copy, which holds only in-frame ones; the method was immunoSEQ multiplex PCR. The V and J calls and clone size come from that table; D and trimming were worked out from the DNA. The sample gives about 270,000 clones, around 81% of which show up once; around 4.2% is in the top ten. CDR3 length: 12 amino acids. Per germline, CDR1 SGHRS and CDR2 YFSETQ. Trimming removed 0 bases from V and 6 bases from J, with 5 bases in between. This receptor was taken from a woman in her 50s with active or convalescent COVID-19. J is TRBJ2-3 and V is TRBV5-1, with D possibly TRBD2 on 5 matching bases. The sample consisted of peripheral blood. The CDR3 protein is CASSLGGDTQYF. The CDR3 DNA sequence: TGCGCCAGCAGCTTGGGCGGGGATACGCAGTATTTT.